A selection of T cell receptor beta chains follows, all from one sample in a study of blood T cell repertoires in COVID-19. The assay was immunoSEQ multiplex PCR, and TCRdb's table has in-frame clones only and misses some. The sample lists around 67,000 clones; about 83% were seen once. The sample comprised peripheral blood. The source is a man aged 50-60 years with active COVID-19. CDR3s include the opening cysteine and the closing phenylalanine or tryptophan. Each record gives: J gene, D gene, clone size, V gene, CDR3 DNA, CDR3 protein. The D gene is left open where the match is weak. Clone size appears in some rows only: once, few, many, or a class for an expanded clone.

J gene: TRBJ2-5
D gene: TRBD2
clone size: NA
V gene: TRBV12-5
CDR3 DNA: TGTGCTAGTGGTGTAGGACTAGCGGAAGAGACCCAGTACTTC
CDR3 protein: CASGVGLAEETQYF

J gene: TRBJ2-7
D gene: TRBD1
clone size: once
V gene: TRBV5-6
CDR3 DNA: TGTGCCAGCACTGAGGGACAGGTCCCCTCCTACGAGCAGTACTTC
CDR3 protein: CASTEGQVPSYEQYF

J gene: TRBJ1-6
D gene: TRBD1
clone size: NA
V gene: TRBV18
CDR3 DNA: TGTGCCAGCTCAAACGACCGGGACAGGATTGGTTCACCCCTCCACTTT
CDR3 protein: CASSNDRDRIGSPLHF

J gene: TRBJ2-7
D gene: TRBD1
clone size: NA
V gene: TRBV6-5
CDR3 DNA: TGTGCCAGCATTCGACAGGGGGCAGAGGAGCAGTACTTC
CDR3 protein: CASIRQGAEEQYF

J gene: TRBJ2-7
D gene: NA
clone size: once
V gene: TRBV18
CDR3 DNA: TGTGCCAGCTCACCTGGGACAACCGACTACGAGCAGTACTTC
CDR3 protein: CASSPGTTDYEQYF

J gene: TRBJ2-7
D gene: NA
clone size: NA
V gene: TRBV20-1
CDR3 DNA: TGCAGTGCTAGTCCCGGGAGAGATTCCTACGAGCAGTACTTC
CDR3 protein: CSASPGRDSYEQYF

J gene: TRBJ2-7
D gene: TRBD2
clone size: NA
V gene: TRBV20-1
CDR3 DNA: TGCAGTGCTAGTCGAGCGGGAGTGTCCGAGCAGTACTTC
CDR3 protein: CSASRAGVSEQYF

J gene: TRBJ2-1
D gene: TRBD2
clone size: NA
V gene: TRBV7-3
CDR3 DNA: TGTGCCAGCAGCTACGGGGGGGCGGATGAGCAGTTCTTC
CDR3 protein: CASSYGGADEQFF

J gene: TRBJ1-1
D gene: TRBD1
clone size: NA
V gene: TRBV28
CDR3 DNA: TGTGCCAGCAGTTTTCCACAGGGGGCCGCTTTCTTT
CDR3 protein: CASSFPQGAAFF

J gene: TRBJ2-3
D gene: NA
clone size: NA
V gene: TRBV5-4
CDR3 DNA: TGTGCCAGCAGCAGGACAGCCACAGATACGCAGTATTTT
CDR3 protein: CASSRTATDTQYF

J gene: TRBJ2-7
D gene: TRBD1
clone size: NA
V gene: TRBV7-2
CDR3 DNA: TGTGCCAGCAGCTGGGACAGGAGCTCCTACGAGCAGTACTTC
CDR3 protein: CASSWDRSSYEQYF

J gene: TRBJ2-3
D gene: TRBD2
clone size: NA
V gene: TRBV5-4
CDR3 DNA: TGTGCCAGCCGCCGGACTAGCGGAGGCACAGATACGCAGTATTTT
CDR3 protein: CASRRTSGGTDTQYF

J gene: TRBJ2-2
D gene: TRBD1
clone size: NA
V gene: TRBV6-5
CDR3 DNA: TGTGCCAGCCACTCGACAGGGTTTCCCAGCGGGGAGCTGTTTTTT
CDR3 protein: CASHSTGFPSGELFF

J gene: TRBJ2-3
D gene: TRBD2
clone size: NA
V gene: TRBV2
CDR3 DNA: TGTGCCAGCAGTGAATTAGCGGGGGGGCGGGCAGATACGCAGTATTTT
CDR3 protein: CASSELAGGRADTQYF

J gene: TRBJ1-5
D gene: TRBD1
clone size: once
V gene: TRBV24-1
CDR3 DNA: TGTGCCACCAGTGATGCGGACAGGGGGAGCAATCAGCCCCAGCATTTT
CDR3 protein: CATSDADRGSNQPQHF

J gene: TRBJ1-1
D gene: TRBD1
clone size: few
V gene: TRBV29-1
CDR3 DNA: TGCAGCATCCTAGGGGACAGTTCGAACACTGAAGCTTTCTTT
CDR3 protein: CSILGDSSNTEAFF

J gene: TRBJ2-7
D gene: TRBD2
clone size: NA
V gene: TRBV5-1
CDR3 DNA: TGCGCCAGCAGCACGGGACTAGCGGGAAGGGCGGTTGTGTACGAGCAGTACTTC
CDR3 protein: CASSTGLAGRAVVYEQYF

J gene: TRBJ2-7
D gene: TRBD2
clone size: NA
V gene: TRBV20-1
CDR3 DNA: TGCAGTGCTAGTCCTAGCGGGTACGAGCAGTACTTC
CDR3 protein: CSASPSGYEQYF

J gene: TRBJ1-6
D gene: NA
clone size: once
V gene: TRBV7-9
CDR3 DNA: TGTGCCAGCAGCTCCCGGGTTTCACCCCTCCACTTT
CDR3 protein: CASSSRVSPLHF

J gene: TRBJ2-2
D gene: TRBD1
clone size: few
V gene: TRBV6-5
CDR3 DNA: TGTGCCAGCAGAAACGGACAGGGTGACACCGGGGAGCTGTTTTTT
CDR3 protein: CASRNGQGDTGELFF

J gene: TRBJ2-7
D gene: TRBD2
clone size: NA
V gene: TRBV28
CDR3 DNA: TGTGCCAGCAGTTTAAGATCCCTAGCGGGAGGGCCCTCCCACGAGCAGTACTTC
CDR3 protein: CASSLRSLAGGPSHEQYF

J gene: TRBJ2-2
D gene: TRBD2
clone size: NA
V gene: TRBV4-2
CDR3 DNA: TGTGCCAGCAGCCAAGTAGTCAGCGGGGGGGCCATCGGGGAGCTGTTTTTT
CDR3 protein: CASSQVVSGGAIGELFF

J gene: TRBJ2-3
D gene: NA
clone size: NA
V gene: TRBV18
CDR3 DNA: TGTGCCAGCTCACCAAACAGAAGAAGCACAGATACGCAGTATTTT
CDR3 protein: CASSPNRRSTDTQYF

J gene: TRBJ2-7
D gene: NA
clone size: NA
V gene: TRBV6-5
CDR3 DNA: TGTGCCAGTACCTGGGCCCGGCGCGACGAGCAGTACTTC
CDR3 protein: CASTWARRDEQYF